There are many counts of the clone carrying this T cell receptor (beta chain). As yet, its antigen is unknown. The data were taken from a study of identical twins' blood T cells. Whole-study results and caveats: Even for out-of-frame TCRbeta, twins reportedly shared V gene usage much more than unrelated donors.

CDR3 length: 16 residues. The germline V gene has CDR1 WSHSY and CDR2 SAAADI. J was trimmed by 6 bases and V by 6 bases; bases with no gene match: 13. TCRdb called the 5' RACE reads again in MiXCR, with one record for every CDR3 protein. The sample holds hundreds of thousands of distinct CDR3 sequences, over 25% seen once. This receptor was identified in a woman aged 18 to 49 in good health. The chain has TRBV10-2 and TRBJ1-2; 10 bases match TRBD1. Sequenced sample: PBMCs. CDR3 sequence reads: CASSEERTGGSNGYTF. DNA of the CDR3: TGCGCCAGCAGCGAAGAAAGGACAGGGGGGTCAAATGGCTACACCTTC.